What follows are 6 T cell receptor beta chains derived from one specimen sequenced in a study of molecular identifiers for immune sequencing clone quantification. TCRdb independently ran MiXCR on the PCR reads; one entry per CDR3 protein. This sample has about 640,000 distinct CDR3 sequences, with just under 20% found just once. The sample consisted of naive CD8+ T cells from blood, with Jurkat cell RNA spiked in. Subset: FACS-sorted CD8+CD4-CCR7+CD45RA+ naive T cells. All receptors derive from a human donor in good health. Some libraries in this study had Jurkat cell RNA spiked in.

This clonotype was seen only a few times. This chain joins TRBV30 and TRBJ2-7; D perhaps matches TRBD2 (5 bases). The CDR3 runs 13 residues. Trimming cost V 2 bases and J 3 bases, with 11 bases left between them. Germline values: CDR1 GTSNPN, CDR2 SVGIG (reference sequence). CDR3 region: CAWSFGGNYEQYF. The CDR3 DNA is TGTGCCTGGAGTTTTGGAGGAAACTACGAGCAGTACTTC.

This clonotype was seen repeatedly, ten times or more. This chain links TRBV12-3 or TRBV12-4 with TRBJ2-3, with 12 bases lining up with TRBD2. This CDR3 comprises 16 residues. The V gene end was trimmed by 4 bases and the J gene end by 4 bases; junction bases not matched to a gene: 6. The CDR3 protein is CASSWPSGGAPDTQYF. The CDR3, as DNA: TGTGCCAGCAGTTGGCCTAGCGGGGGGGCCCCAGATACGCAGTATTTT.

A remark on this clonotype: This may be a read error, as it is one base from a much larger clone. The CDR3, as DNA: TGTGCCAGCAGCCACAATATACTCGGACGGAGTTACCAAGGGACCCAGTACTTC. Translation gives CASSHNILGRSYQGTQYF. The chain recombines TRBV7-2 with TRBJ2-5; the D is unclear. Germline CDR1 and CDR2: SGHTA and FQGNSA. The CDR3 totals 18 residues. The full variable domain, its missing parts supplied by reference TRBV7-2 and TRBJ2-5, is GAGVSQSPSNKVTEKGKDVELRCDPISGHTALYWYRQSLGQGLEFLIYFQGNSAPDKSGLPSDRFSAERTGGSVSTLTIQRTQQEDSAVYLCASSHNILGRSYQGTQYFGPGTRLLVL.

There are a few counts of this clonotype. This chain links TRBV5-4 with TRBJ1-1; weak D call: TRBD1 (5 bases). The CDR3 contains 14 residues. V was clipped by 3 bases and J by 6 bases, with 15 bases between them. CDR1 and CDR2 (germline): SGHNT, YYREEE (reference sequence). Written as DNA, the CDR3 is TGTGCCAGCAGCTCCCGGGGCAGGGTAGCTGAAGCTTTCTTT. Protein product: CASSSRGRVAEAFF.

This clonotype was counted between two and nine times. The rearrangement uses TRBV4-1 and TRBJ1-6; 8 bases align to TRBD1. CDR1 and CDR2 (germline): MGHRA, YSYEKL. V dropped 1 base and J dropped 7; count of bases not matched to a gene: 0. This CDR3 has 14 residues. The CDR3 spells CASSQGTGNSPLHF. Written as DNA, the CDR3 is TGCGCCAGCAGCCAAGGGACAGGGAATTCACCCCTCCACTTT.

This clonotype has a count of ten or more. This rearrangement joins TRBV11-2 to TRBJ1-1; D is unresolved. The CDR3 is made up of 14 amino acids. Germline lookup yields CDR1 SGHAT and CDR2 FQNNGV. The V end lost 3 bases, the J end lost 1 base, and 9 bases lay between the germline ends. This CDR3 reads CASSFVESNTEAFF. The CDR3 nucleotides read TGTGCCAGCAGCTTCGTGGAGTCGAACACTGAAGCTTTCTTT.